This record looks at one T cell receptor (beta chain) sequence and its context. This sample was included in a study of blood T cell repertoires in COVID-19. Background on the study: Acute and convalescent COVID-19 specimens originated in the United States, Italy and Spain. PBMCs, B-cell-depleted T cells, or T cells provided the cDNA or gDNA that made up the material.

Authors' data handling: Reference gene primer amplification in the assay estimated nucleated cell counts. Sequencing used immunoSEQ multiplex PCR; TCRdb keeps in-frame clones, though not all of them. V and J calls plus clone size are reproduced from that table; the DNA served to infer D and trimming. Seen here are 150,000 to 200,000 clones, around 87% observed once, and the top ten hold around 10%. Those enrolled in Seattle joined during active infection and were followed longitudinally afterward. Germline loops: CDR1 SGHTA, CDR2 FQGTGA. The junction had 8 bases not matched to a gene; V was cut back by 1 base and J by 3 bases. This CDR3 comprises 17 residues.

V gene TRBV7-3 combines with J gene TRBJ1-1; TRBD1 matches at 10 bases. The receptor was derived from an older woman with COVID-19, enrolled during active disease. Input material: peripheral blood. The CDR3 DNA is TGTGCCAGCAGCTTAAATCCAGGGACAGGGGCAGACACTGAAGCTTTCTTT. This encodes CASSLNPGTGADTEAFF.